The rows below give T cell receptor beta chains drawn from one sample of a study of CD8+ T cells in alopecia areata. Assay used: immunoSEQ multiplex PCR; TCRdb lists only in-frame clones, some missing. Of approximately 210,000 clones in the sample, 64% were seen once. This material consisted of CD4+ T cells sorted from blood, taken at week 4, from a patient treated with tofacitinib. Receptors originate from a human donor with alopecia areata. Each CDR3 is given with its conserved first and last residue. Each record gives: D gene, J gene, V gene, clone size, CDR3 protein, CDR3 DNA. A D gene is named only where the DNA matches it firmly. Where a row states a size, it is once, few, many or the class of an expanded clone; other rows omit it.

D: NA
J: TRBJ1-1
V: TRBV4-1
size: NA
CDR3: CASSQDRAGVDTAEAFF
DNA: TGCGCCAGCAGCCAAGATCGGGCAGGGGTTGATACCGCTGAAGCTTTCTTT

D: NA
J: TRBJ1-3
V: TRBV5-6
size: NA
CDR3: CASSLGRGSNTIYF
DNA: TGTGCCAGCAGCTTGGGAAGGGGGAGCAACACCATATATTTT

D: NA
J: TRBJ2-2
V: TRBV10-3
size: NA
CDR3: CAIMLTGELFF
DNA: TGTGCCATCATGCTCACCGGGGAGCTGTTTTTT

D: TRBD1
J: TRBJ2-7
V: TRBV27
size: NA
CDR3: CASSPIHRGSYEQYF
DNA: TGTGCCAGCAGCCCCATCCACAGGGGATCCTACGAGCAGTACTTC

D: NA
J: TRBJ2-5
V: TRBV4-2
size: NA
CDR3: CASSQDLGLETQYF
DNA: TGTGCCAGCAGCCAAGATCTCGGCTTGGAGACCCAGTACTTC

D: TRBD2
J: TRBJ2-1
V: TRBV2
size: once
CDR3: CASRVVTSGVAFF
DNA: TGTGCCAGCAGGGTAGTGACTAGCGGGGTTGCGTTCTTC

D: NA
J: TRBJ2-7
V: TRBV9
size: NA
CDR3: CASSWGSSYEQYF
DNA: TGTGCCAGCAGCTGGGGGAGCTCCTACGAGCAGTACTTC

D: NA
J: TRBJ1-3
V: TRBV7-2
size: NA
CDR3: CASSPQTTSGNTIYF
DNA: TGTGCCAGCAGCCCACAGACTACCTCTGGAAACACCATATATTTT

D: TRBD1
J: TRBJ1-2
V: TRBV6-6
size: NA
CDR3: CASSYGQGAGYTF
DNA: TGTGCCAGCAGTTACGGACAGGGGGCTGGCTACACCTTC

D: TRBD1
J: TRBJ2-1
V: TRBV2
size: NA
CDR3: CASRGTGTYNEQFF
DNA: TGTGCCAGCAGAGGGACAGGTACCTACAATGAGCAGTTCTTC

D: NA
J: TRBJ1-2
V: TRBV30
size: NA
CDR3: CAWSRGRGYTF
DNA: TGTGCCTGGAGCCGGGGTCGGGGCTACACCTTC

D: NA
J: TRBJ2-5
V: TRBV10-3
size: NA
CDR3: CAISPGPEETQYF
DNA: TGTGCCATCAGTCCGGGTCCAGAGGAGACCCAGTACTTC

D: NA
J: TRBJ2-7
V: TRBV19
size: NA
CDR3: CASRPTGKSYEQYF
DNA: TGTGCCAGTCGCCCCACAGGGAAGTCCTACGAGCAGTACTTC

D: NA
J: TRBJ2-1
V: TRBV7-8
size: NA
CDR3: CASSATATGSYNEQFF
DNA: TGTGCCAGCAGCGCAACAGCGACGGGGTCCTACAATGAGCAGTTCTTC

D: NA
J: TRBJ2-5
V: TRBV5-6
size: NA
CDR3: CASSLKEGRETQYF
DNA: TGTGCCAGCAGCTTGAAGGAGGGCAGAGAGACCCAGTACTTC

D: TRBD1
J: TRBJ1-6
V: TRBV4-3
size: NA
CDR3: CASSQDVTRQGRNSPLHF
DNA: TGCGCCAGCAGCCAAGACGTGACCCGACAGGGCAGAAATTCACCCCTCCACTTT

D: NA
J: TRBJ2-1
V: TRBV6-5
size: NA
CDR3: CASSSVGLNNEQFF
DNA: TGTGCCAGCAGTTCGGTAGGACTGAACAATGAGCAGTTCTTC

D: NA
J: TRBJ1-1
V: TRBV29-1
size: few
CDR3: CSVVRGVLAFF
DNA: TGCAGCGTTGTTCGGGGGGTTTTGGCTTTCTTT

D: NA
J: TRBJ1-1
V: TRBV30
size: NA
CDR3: CAWSVKQMNTEAFF
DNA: TGTGCCTGGAGTGTAAAACAAATGAACACTGAAGCTTTCTTT

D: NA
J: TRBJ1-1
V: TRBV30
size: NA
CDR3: CAWNILGGTEAFF
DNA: TGTGCCTGGAATATCCTGGGGGGCACTGAAGCTTTCTTT

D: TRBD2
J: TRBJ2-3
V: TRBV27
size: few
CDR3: CASSLLAGTSTDTQYF
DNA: TGTGCCAGCAGTTTACTAGCGGGAACTAGCACAGATACGCAGTATTTT

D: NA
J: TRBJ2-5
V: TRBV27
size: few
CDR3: CASSLVGQETQYF
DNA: TGTGCCAGCAGTTTGGTAGGCCAAGAGACCCAGTACTTC

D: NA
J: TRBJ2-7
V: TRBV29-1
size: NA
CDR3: CSVGTGTTSYEQYF
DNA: TGCAGCGTTGGTACCGGGACAACCTCCTACGAGCAGTACTTC

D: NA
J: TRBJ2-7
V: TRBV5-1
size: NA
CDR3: CASSSGGTGYPHEQYF
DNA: TGCGCCAGCAGCTCGGGAGGAACAGGGTATCCCCACGAGCAGTACTTC

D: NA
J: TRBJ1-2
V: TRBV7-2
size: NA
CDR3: CASSSTGIYGYTF
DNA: TGTGCCAGCAGCTCTACCGGGATCTATGGCTACACCTTC

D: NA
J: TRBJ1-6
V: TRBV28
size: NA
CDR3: CASSQRGVLSPLHF
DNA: TGTGCCAGCAGTCAAAGGGGTGTTCTCTCACCCCTCCACTTT

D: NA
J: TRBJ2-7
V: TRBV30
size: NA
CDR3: CAATRGSEQYF
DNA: TGTGCCGCGACCCGGGGGAGCGAGCAGTACTTC

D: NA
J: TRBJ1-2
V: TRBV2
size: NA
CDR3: CASSERMTSGYTF
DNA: TGTGCCAGCAGTGAAAGGATGACGTCGGGCTACACCTTC

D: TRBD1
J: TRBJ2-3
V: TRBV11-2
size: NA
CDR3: CASSFTGGGTDTQYF
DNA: TGTGCCAGCAGCTTTACAGGGGGTGGCACAGATACGCAGTATTTT

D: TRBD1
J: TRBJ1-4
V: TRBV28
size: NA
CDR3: CASSLDRASEKLFF
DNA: TGTGCCAGCAGTTTAGACAGGGCGAGTGAAAAACTGTTTTTT

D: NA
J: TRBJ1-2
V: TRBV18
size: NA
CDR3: CASSRPQGGYTF
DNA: TGTGCCAGCTCGCGTCCACAGGGAGGCTACACCTTC

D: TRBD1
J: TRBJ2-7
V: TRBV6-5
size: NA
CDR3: CASSGGTGGPYEQYF
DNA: TGTGCCAGCAGTGGAGGGACAGGGGGCCCCTACGAGCAGTACTTC

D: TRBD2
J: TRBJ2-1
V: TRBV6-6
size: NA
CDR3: CASSALAGGRGEQFF
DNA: TGTGCCAGCAGTGCCCTAGCGGGGGGGCGCGGTGAGCAGTTCTTC

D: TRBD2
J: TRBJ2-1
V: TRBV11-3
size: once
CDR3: CASSFPLAREALPSYNEQFF
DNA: TGTGCCAGCAGCTTCCCGCTGGCCCGGGAGGCATTACCCTCCTACAATGAGCAGTTCTTC

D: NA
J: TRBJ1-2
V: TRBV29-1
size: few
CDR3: CSVGHPMNGYTF
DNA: TGCAGCGTTGGACATCCGATGAATGGCTACACCTTC

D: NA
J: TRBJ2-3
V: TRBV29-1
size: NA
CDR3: CSVERTTGADTQYF
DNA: TGCAGCGTTGAAAGGACAACCGGGGCAGATACGCAGTATTTT

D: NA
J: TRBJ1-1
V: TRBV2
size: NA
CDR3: CASSEFGQTNTEAFF
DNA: TGTGCCAGCAGTGAATTCGGCCAGACGAACACTGAAGCTTTCTTT

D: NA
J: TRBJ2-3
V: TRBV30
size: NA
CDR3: CAWALGGTDTQYF
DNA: TGTGCCTGGGCTCTAGGTGGCACAGATACGCAGTATTTT

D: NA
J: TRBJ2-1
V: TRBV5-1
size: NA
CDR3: CASSPLNEQFF
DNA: TGCGCCAGCAGCCCTTTGAATGAGCAGTTCTTC

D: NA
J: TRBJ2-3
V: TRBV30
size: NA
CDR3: CAWSLTRGASDTQYF
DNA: TGTGCCTGGAGTCTAACCCGGGGGGCCTCAGATACGCAGTATTTT

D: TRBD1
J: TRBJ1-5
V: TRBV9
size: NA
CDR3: CASSGGQDNQPQHF
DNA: TGTGCCAGCAGCGGGGGACAGGACAATCAGCCCCAGCATTTT

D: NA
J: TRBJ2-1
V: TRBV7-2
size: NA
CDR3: CASSNPMTPPRDNEQFF
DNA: TGTGCCAGCAGCAACCCCATGACTCCCCCGAGGGACAATGAGCAGTTCTTC

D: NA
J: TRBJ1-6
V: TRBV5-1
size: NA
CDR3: CASSLGGLNSPLHF
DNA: TGCGCCAGCAGCTTGGGGGGGTTAAATTCACCCCTCCACTTT

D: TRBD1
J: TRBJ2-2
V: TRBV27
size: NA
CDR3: CASIPRQGGTDRELFF
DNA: TGTGCCAGCATTCCGAGACAGGGGGGGACGGATCGGGAGCTGTTTTTT

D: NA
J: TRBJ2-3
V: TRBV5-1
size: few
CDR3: CASSSGSRADTQYF
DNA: TGCGCCAGCAGCTCAGGGTCCCGGGCAGATACGCAGTATTTT

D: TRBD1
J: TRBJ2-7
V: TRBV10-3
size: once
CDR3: CAIREAGTGAYEQYF
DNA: TGTGCCATCAGGGAAGCCGGGACAGGGGCCTACGAGCAGTACTTC